This TCR beta chain was captured in a study of blood T cell repertoires in COVID-19. Per the original data handling: Researchers report that nucleated cell counts were estimated from reference gene primer amplification. The data were produced by immunoSEQ multiplex PCR, yet TCRdb's version contains in-frame clones alone and is incomplete. The V and J calls and clone size were taken over from that table, and D and trimming were inferred from the DNA. The table has some 160,000 clones, 70% to 90% seen once. Ages ranged from about 18 to 89 years, with residence in 24 US areas. Grouping used clinical history reported by participants in a survey and questionnaire. Germline V CDR1 and CDR2: MNHEY, SVGAGI. The V gene end was trimmed by 6 bases and the J gene end by 5 bases; junction bases not matched to a gene: 1. This CDR3 spans 14 amino acids.

Sequencing input: PBMCs or T cells enriched from blood (not recorded which). The chain joins TRBV6-5 to TRBJ1-6; TRBD1 agrees at 10 bases. The clonotype comes from a woman aged 45-59 years who had recovered from COVID-19. In DNA, the CDR3 is TGTGCCAGCAGCGGGACAGGGGATAATTCACCCCTCCACTTT. Protein: CASSGTGDNSPLHF.